This TCR beta chain was identified in a study of T cells in Graves' hyperthyroidism and ophthalmopathy. Germline V gene sequence: CDR1 SGHTA, CDR2 FQGTGA. The CDR3 has 15 residues. Amplification of TCR beta CDR3 regions used RNA as the template. First-round RT-PCR with HTBI primers amplified the TCR CDR3 region. One entry per CDR3 protein, called by TCRdb with MiXCR from the multiplex PCR reads. The sample contains some 92,000 distinct CDR3 sequences, roughly 40% of which appear only once. As regards this clonotype: This could be a read error, since a much larger clone is one nucleotide away.

This receptor was identified in a woman under 40 with Graves' hyperthyroidism. Sequencing was carried out using peripheral blood or thyroid tissue (not recorded which). This rearrangement joins TRBV7-3 to TRBJ1-5, with D perhaps matching TRBD1 (5 bases). The CDR3 here is CASSQDDGARQPKHF. The DNA of the CDR3 is TGCGCCAGCAGCCAAGATGACGGGGCGCGCCAGCCCAAGCATTTT.